One sample yielded the 30 T cell receptor beta chains listed below, sequenced in a study of OX40 agonist ivuxolimab in advanced cancers. TCRdb's table, derived via immunoSEQ multiplex PCR, lists solely in-frame clones and lacks some. The sample shows tens of thousands of clones, approximately 78% of them seen only once. The sample in question was CD4+ or CD8+ T cells sorted from blood, obtained in a trial of the OX40 agonist ivuxolimab. These receptors were obtained from an adult with an advanced solid tumor such as melanoma, head and neck, liver or kidney cancer.

The rearrangement joins TRBV28 to TRBJ2-4, with TRBD1 matching over 8 bases. Germline lookup yields CDR1 MDHEN and CDR2 SYDVKM. Trimming took 3 bases from V and 8 from J; bases not matched to a gene: 6. The CDR3 runs to 14 residues. The DNA of the CDR3 is TGTGCCAGCAGTTTGGACAGGGTTTTAGACATTCAGTACTTC. It encodes CASSLDRVLDIQYF. The full variable domain, in which reference TRBV28 and TRBJ2-4 provide the parts outside the CDR3, is DVKVTQSSRYLVKRTGEKVFLECVQDMDHENMFWYRQDPGLGLRLIYFSYDVKMKEKGDIPEGYSVSREKKERFSLILESASTNQTSMYLCASSLDRVLDIQYFGAGTRLSVL.

V is TRBV30 and J is TRBJ2-5; a possible D gene is TRBD2 (5 bases). The germline gives CDR1 GTSNPN, CDR2 SVGIG (reference sequence). V lost 0 bases and J lost 5, with 16 bases in between. The CDR3 is 15 residues long. The DNA of the CDR3 is TGTGCCTGGAGTGTACAAGGTCTAGCTAGGGAGACCCAGTACTTC. Protein product: CAWSVQGLARETQYF.

The rearrangement links TRBV7-9 to TRBJ2-6; D is uncertain. This CDR3 region has 14 residues. Germline CDR1 is SEHNR and CDR2 is FQNEAQ (reference sequence). V lost 0 bases to trimming and J lost 4 bases, with 4 bases between them. CDR3 protein: CASSLASGANVLTF. CDR3 sequence (DNA): TGTGCCAGCAGCTTAGCTTCCGGGGCCAACGTCCTGACTTTC.

The V gene is TRBV7-6, the J gene TRBJ2-5, with no clear D. Trimming removed 3 bases at V and 6 bases at J, with 20 bases between. Per germline, CDR1 SGHVS and CDR2 FNYEAQ. The CDR3 is 16 residues long. The chain's CDR3 is CASSLGSKLSQQTQYF. CDR3 DNA: TGTGCCAGCAGCTTGGGATCCAAGCTAAGTCAACAGACCCAGTACTTC. Drawing the rest from reference TRBV7-6 and TRBJ2-5, the complete variable domain is GAGVSQSPRYKVTKRGQDVALRCDPISGHVSLYWYRQALGQGPEFLTYFNYEAQQDKSGLPNDRFSAERPEGSISTLTIQRTEQRDSAMYRCASSLGSKLSQQTQYFGPGTRLLVL.

This chain uses TRBV6-5 with TRBJ1-1, with 8 positions matching TRBD1. The V gene end was trimmed by 5 bases and the J gene end by 1 base; junction bases not matched to a gene: 3. CDR1 and CDR2 from the germline V gene are MNHEY and SVGAGI. CDR3 length: 14 residues. CDR3 in DNA: TGTGCCAGCAGTAACGGACAGGGGAACACTGAAGCTTTCTTT. Translating gives CASSNGQGNTEAFF.

The gene calls are TRBV5-1 and TRBJ2-3; 8 nucleotides agree with TRBD1. V lost 0 bases and J lost 0; bases outside the gene matches: 0. CDR3 length equals 15 residues. Looked up from germline, CDR1 is SGHRS and CDR2 is YFSETQ. CDR3 sequence: CASSLGDRSTDTQYF. CDR3 nucleotides: TGCGCCAGCAGCTTGGGGGACAGGAGCACAGATACGCAGTATTTT. Supplemented by reference TRBV5-1 and TRBJ2-3, the full variable domain reads KAGVTQTPRYLIKTRGQQVTLSCSPISGHRSVSWYQQTPGQGLQFLFEYFSETQRNKGNFPGRFSGRQFSNSRSEMNVSTLELGDSALYLCASSLGDRSTDTQYFGPGTRLTVL.

The rearrangement uses TRBV10-1 and TRBJ2-2; D assignment may be TRBD1 or TRBD2 (5 bases each). Germline V gene lookup returns CDR1 WNHNN and CDR2 SYGVQD (reference sequence). CDR3 length: 15 residues. Trimming took 0 bases from V and 2 from J, leaving 7 bases between them. CDR3 coding DNA: TGCGCCAGCAGTGAGTCGGGGGTTAACACCGGGGAGCTGTTTTTT. As protein: CASSESGVNTGELFF.

V gene TRBV2 combines with J gene TRBJ2-7, with 8 bases that match TRBD1. This CDR3 is built from 12 residues. Germline V gives CDR1 SNHLY, CDR2 FYNNEI. J was trimmed by 2 bases and V by 8 bases; bases with no gene match: 2. CDR3 DNA sequence: TGTGCCAGCGGACAGGGTACCTACGAGCAGTACTTC. It translates to CASGQGTYEQYF.

The chain couples TRBV28 to TRBJ2-7; the match to TRBD1 covers 8 bases. The germline gives CDR1 MDHEN, CDR2 SYDVKM. This CDR3 has 15 residues. J lost 1 base, V lost 5 bases, and 7 bases had no gene match. The CDR3 region is CASSPGQVGSYEQYF. The CDR3 region has the DNA TGTGCCAGCAGTCCGGGACAGGTAGGATCCTACGAGCAGTACTTC.

V is TRBV7-2 and J is TRBJ2-1, with 8 nucleotides matching TRBD2. The J segment lost 0 bases and the V segment lost 5 bases, leaving 9 bases of the junction unmatched. The CDR3 length is 17 residues. Germline CDR1 and CDR2: SGHTA and FQGNSA. CDR3 in DNA: TGTGCCAGCAGCCGCAGAGAGAGCGGGGGCTCCTACAATGAGCAGTTCTTC. It is translated as CASSRRESGGSYNEQFF.

The rearrangement links TRBV6-1 to TRBJ2-3, with D perhaps matching TRBD1 or TRBD2 (5 bases each). This CDR3 contains 16 residues. Germline assignment: CDR1 MNHNS and CDR2 SASEGT. V gave up 4 bases and J gave up 1 base, with 15 bases separating them. CDR3 bases: TGTGCCAGCAGTGGCCACGGGGTAGGGGGCACAGATACGCAGTATTTT. Translated: CASSGHGVGGTDTQYF.

This clone showed up just once. CDR3 amino acids: CASSLQPMNTEAFF. For the CDR3, the DNA is TGCGCCAGCAGCTTACAGCCGATGAACACTGAAGCTTTCTTT. The V call is TRBV5-1, the J call TRBJ1-1; no clear D gene. Germline CDR1 reads SGHRS; CDR2 reads YFSETQ. The CDR3 runs 14 residues. Trimming removed 2 bases from V and 0 bases from J, with 8 bases in between.

This chain links TRBV7-9 with TRBJ1-4; unclear D gene. CDR1 is SEHNR, CDR2 FQNEAQ, per germline (reference sequence). The V and J ends lost 2 bases and 7 bases respectively, with 11 bases between them. This CDR3 contains 14 residues. The CDR3 region is CASSLKGKGEKLFF. CDR3 coding DNA: TGTGCCAGCAGCTTAAAGGGCAAGGGTGAAAAACTGTTTTTT.

This chain connects TRBV6-5 to TRBJ2-2; a weak D match, TRBD2 (6 bases). Germline V lookup: CDR1 MNHEY, CDR2 SVGAGI. V lost 2 bases to trimming and J lost 3 bases, with 13 bases between them. The CDR3 spans 16 residues. CDR3 coding DNA: TGTGCCAGCAGTTACACGCGGGGCCCGTACACCGGGGAGCTGTTTTTT. It specifies CASSYTRGPYTGELFF.

This chain uses TRBV29-1 with TRBJ2-5; D remains ambiguous. Gene TRBJ2-7 matches the end of the DNA better, so the J call may be wrong. Germline CDR1 is SQVTM and CDR2 is ANQGSEA. The length of the CDR3 is 12 residues. The CDR3 bases are TGCAGCGCCACTATAAGCTCCTACGAGCAGTACTTC. Protein sequence: CSATISSYEQYF.

The chain has TRBV7-9 and TRBJ2-1; D gene ambiguous. There are 14 residues in the CDR3. Germline V gene lookup returns CDR1 SEHNR and CDR2 FQNEAQ (reference sequence). Trimming shortened V by 1 base and J by 10 bases, and 14 bases separated the two germline ends. CDR3 protein: CASSLGLLVYEQFF. DNA of the CDR3: TGTGCCAGCAGCTTAGGGCTATTAGTTTACGAGCAGTTCTTC.

The chain is built from TRBV6-1 and TRBJ1-2, with D tentatively TRBD1 (5 bases). Germline V gene data show CDR1 as MNHNS and CDR2 as SASEGT. V was pared by 7 bases and J by 4 bases, with 13 bases between. This CDR3 has 13 residues. The CDR3 DNA is TGTGCCAGCATCACGGGACGGAGCTATGGCTACACCTTC. Encoded protein: CASITGRSYGYTF.

This clone occurred once. The rearrangement uses TRBV19 and TRBJ2-3; D is unclear. This CDR3 has 15 residues. Germline CDR1 LNHDA, CDR2 SQIVND (reference sequence). Trimming left V 7 bases short and J 0 bases short, with 14 bases between. As DNA, the CDR3 is TGTGCCAGTACTCAGAGCTTAACTAGCACAGATACGCAGTATTTT. Protein sequence: CASTQSLTSTDTQYF.

As to this clone: At one end the junction does not follow the germline gene, possibly because of a read error. DNA for the CDR3: TGTGCCAGCAGAAGGACAGTGAGCTCCTATAATTCATCCCTCCACTTT. This encodes CASRRTVSSYNSSLHF. The chain combines TRBV27 with TRBJ1-6; D is possibly TRBD1 (6 bases). Germline V lookup: CDR1 MNHEY, CDR2 SMNVEV (reference sequence). The length of the CDR3 is 16 residues.

CDR3: CASKGTSGRNDNEQFF. For the CDR3, the DNA is TGTGCCAGCAAGGGGACTAGCGGAAGAAATGACAATGAGCAGTTCTTC. This rearrangement joins TRBV25-1 to TRBJ2-1; the match to TRBD2 covers 11 bases. The CDR3 sequence is 16 residues long. The trim removed 7 bases at V and 5 bases at J, leaving 10 bases unmatched. Germline CDR1 is MGHDK and CDR2 is SYGVNS.

The chain uses TRBV19 and TRBJ1-1; 9 nucleotides align to TRBD1. Germline CDR1 LNHDA, CDR2 SQIVND (reference sequence). Losses at the gene ends were 7 bases for V and 1 base for J; bases not matched to a gene: 7. The CDR3 consists of 15 residues. The CDR3 spells CASNTQGAPNTEAFF. The CDR3, as DNA: TGTGCCAGTAACACACAGGGGGCCCCGAACACTGAAGCTTTCTTT.

This clone was recorded only once. The chain is built from TRBV25-1 and TRBJ2-7; 7 bases are shared with TRBD2. The CDR3 extends over 11 amino acids. V shed 7 bases, J shed 4 bases, and the junction held 1 base outside the gene matches. Germline assignment: CDR1 MGHDK and CDR2 SYGVNS. The CDR3, as DNA: TGTGCCAGCACCGGGGGGTACGAGCAGTACTTC. This translates into CASTGGYEQYF.

V is TRBV7-2 and J is TRBJ2-7; TRBD1 agrees at 9 bases. There are 15 residues in the CDR3. CDR1 and CDR2 (germline): SGHTA, FQGNSA. V trimming: 4 bases; J trimming: 2 bases; junction bases outside the gene matches: 6. The CDR3 region has the DNA TGTGCCAGCAGCTCTGCCGGGACAGGGACCTACGAGCAGTACTTC. It specifies CASSSAGTGTYEQYF.

The V gene is TRBV5-1, the J gene TRBJ1-2; TRBD1 matches at 11 bases. The ends lost 0 bases at V and 5 bases at J; junction bases unmatched: 6. This CDR3 spans 16 amino acids. The germline CDR1 and CDR2 sequences are SGHRS and YFSETQ. The CDR3 DNA sequence: TGCGCCAGCAGCTTGGCCGGACAGGGGGCTACTTATGGCTACACCTTC. Amino acid sequence: CASSLAGQGATYGYTF.

V is TRBV7-2 and J is TRBJ2-5; no reliable D call. V was trimmed by 1 base and J by 5 bases, leaving 11 bases between them. The germline gives CDR1 SGHTA, CDR2 FQGNSA. The CDR3 length is 14 residues. CDR3 loop: CASSLGSATETQYF. In DNA form, the CDR3 reads TGTGCCAGCAGCTTAGGAAGCGCTACGGAGACCCAGTACTTC.

The rearrangement joins TRBV7-9 to TRBJ2-7, with 7 bases identical to TRBD1. Unmatched junction bases numbered 5, after V lost 5 bases and J lost 1 base. Germline CDR1 is SEHNR and CDR2 is FQNEAQ (reference sequence). The CDR3 runs 14 residues. In DNA, the CDR3 is TGTGCCAGCAGCCCTGACAGGGTTTCCTACGAGCAGTACTTC. It specifies CASSPDRVSYEQYF.

The chain links TRBV9 to TRBJ2-2; D not certain. The CDR3 runs 17 residues. From germline, CDR1 is SGDLS and CDR2 YYNGEE. V was pared by 1 base and J by 0 bases, with 13 bases between. The CDR3 DNA reads as TGTGCCAGCAGCGTATTAGGTTGGCTGACGAACACCGGGGAGCTGTTTTTT. Amino acid sequence: CASSVLGWLTNTGELFF.

Only one count was recorded for this clone. The chain couples TRBV4-2 to TRBJ2-7, with a weak D call TRBD2 (5 bases). Trimming took 2 bases from V and 1 from J, leaving 12 bases between them. This CDR3 spans 15 amino acids. CDR1 LGHNA and CDR2 YNFKEQ come from the germline V gene. Written as DNA, the CDR3 is TGTGCCAGCAGCCAAACGGCCCCGGGGTCCTACGAGCAGTACTTC. It translates to CASSQTAPGSYEQYF.

This clone was seen just once. The chain has TRBV18 and TRBJ1-5; 7 bases line up with TRBD1. The CDR3 consists of 14 residues. Germline V gene sequence: CDR1 KGHSH, CDR2 LQKENI. Trimming cost V 6 bases and J 7 bases; bases outside gene matches: 9. The DNA for the CDR3 is TGTGCCAGCTCCCTGGACAGGCTCCAACAGCCCCAGCATTTT. Translated, it gives CASSLDRLQQPQHF.

The chain is built from TRBV6-5 and TRBJ2-5; D is unclear. The CDR3 sequence is 14 residues long. Germline V gene lookup returns CDR1 MNHEY and CDR2 SVGAGI. V was clipped by 0 bases and J by 0 bases, with 5 bases between them. In DNA form, the CDR3 reads TGTGCCAGCAGTTACTCAGGGTACCAAGAGACCCAGTACTTC. Encoded protein: CASSYSGYQETQYF.